This entry lists 18 T cell receptor beta chains sequenced from one sample in a study of cytomegalovirus exposure and HLA in healthy donors. 60 Vbeta and 13 Jbeta primers were used in PCR. Produced via immunoSEQ multiplex PCR; TCRdb's table is partial and in-frame only. Altogether about 98,000 clones are present, around 80% being singletons, with the ten largest covering 1.4% to 1.5%. Sequencing was done on a sample of PBMCs. The receptors were sampled from a man aged 35-49 years in good health and CMV-seronegative.

V usage is TRBV5-1 and J usage is TRBJ2-1; TRBD1 agrees at 10 bases. The V gene's germline CDR1 is SGHRS and CDR2 YFSETQ. Germline trimming cut 5 bases from V and 8 bases from J; bases unmatched to any gene: 4. The CDR3 runs 13 residues. The CDR3, as DNA: TGCGCCAGCAGTCCCGGGACAGGGGATGAGCAGTTCTTC. This codes for CASSPGTGDEQFF.

The chain couples TRBV7-6 to TRBJ2-1; 11 bases fit TRBD1. The germline CDR1 and CDR2 sequences are SGHVS and FNYEAQ. This CDR3 is 14 amino acids long. V was pared by 5 bases and J by 7 bases, with 4 bases of the junction left unmatched. CDR3 region: CASSPGQGGNEQFF. CDR3 sequence (DNA): TGTGCCAGCAGCCCGGGACAGGGGGGAAATGAGCAGTTCTTC. Variable domain in full (rest from reference TRBV7-6 and TRBJ2-1): GAGVSQSPRYKVTKRGQDVALRCDPISGHVSLYWYRQALGQGPEFLTYFNYEAQQDKSGLPNDRFSAERPEGSISTLTIQRTEQRDSAMYRCASSPGQGGNEQFFGPGTRLTVL.

This chain joins TRBV29-1 and TRBJ2-1; D unclear. Germline CDR1 is SQVTM and CDR2 is ANQGSEA. The V and J ends lost 4 bases and 6 bases respectively, with 10 bases between them. This CDR3 has 12 residues. The CDR3 loop reads CSVGRVGNEQFF. CDR3 bases: TGCAGCGTTGGACGGGTGGGCAATGAGCAGTTCTTC.

The V call is TRBV6-1, the J call TRBJ2-1; 12 nucleotides match TRBD2. The germline V gene has CDR1 MNHNS and CDR2 SASEGT. V was clipped by 5 bases and J by 3 bases; unmatched bases: 2. The length of the CDR3 is 15 residues. CDR3 residues: CASSSSGGVYNEQFF. CDR3 nucleotide sequence: TGTGCCAGCAGTTCTAGCGGGGGGGTCTACAATGAGCAGTTCTTC.

The rearrangement links TRBV27 to TRBJ1-1, with unresolved D. The CDR3 loop spans 14 amino acids. The germline gives CDR1 MNHEY, CDR2 SMNVEV (reference sequence). The germline V and J ends were trimmed by 5 bases and 7 bases, with 17 bases remaining between them. The CDR3 reads CASSPLLGRDEAFF. DNA for the CDR3: TGTGCCAGCAGTCCCCTCCTAGGGCGGGATGAAGCTTTCTTT.

This clone was detected only once. This chain joins TRBV6-5 and TRBJ1-2, with D hard to call. Germline V lookup: CDR1 MNHEY, CDR2 SVGAGI. The CDR3 runs 13 residues. Between the trimmed V and J ends, which lost 0 bases and 13 bases, there was a span of 15 bases. CDR3 DNA sequence: TGTGCCAGCAGTTACTCCGACGGGAGCCTGGGCACCTTC. Amino acids: CASSYSDGSLGTF.

The gene calls are TRBV28 and TRBJ1-2; 7 bases are shared with TRBD1. This CDR3 has 14 amino acids. Germline V gene sequence: CDR1 MDHEN, CDR2 SYDVKM. The junction had 8 bases not matched to a gene; V was cut back by 3 bases and J by 7 bases. The CDR3 loop is CASSFPGTDRGYTF. The CDR3 DNA sequence: TGTGCCAGCAGTTTCCCCGGGACAGACCGTGGCTACACCTTC.

V usage is TRBV7-7 and J usage is TRBJ2-2, with D possibly matching TRBD2 (6 bases). The CDR3 is made up of 17 amino acids. Trimming shortened V by 5 bases and J by 4 bases, and 20 bases separated the two germline ends. Per germline, CDR1 SSHAT and CDR2 FNYEAQ (reference sequence). As DNA, the CDR3 is TGTGCCAGCAGCCCAAGTGTTCAGGGAGGTCGCACCGGGGAGCTGTTTTTT. Translation gives CASSPSVQGGRTGELFF.

With respect to this clone: In the same sample, other DNA sequences code for this CDR3. V usage is TRBV6-4 and J usage is TRBJ1-6, with 9 bases that match TRBD1. The V gene's germline CDR1 is MRHNA and CDR2 SNTAGT. The trim removed 6 bases at V and 7 bases at J, leaving 4 bases unmatched. CDR3 length equals 14 residues. The CDR3 sequence: CASSLGTGNSPLHF. In nucleotides, the CDR3 is TGTGCCAGCAGCCTCGGGACAGGGAATTCACCCCTCCACTTT.

The chain employs TRBV7-8 and TRBJ1-5; the match to TRBD1 covers 8 bases. With 5 bases clipped from V and 0 bases from J, the junction kept 6 bases outside the gene matches. The V gene's germline CDR1 is SGHVS and CDR2 FQNEAQ. The CDR3 is 16 amino acids. Here the CDR3 DNA reads TGTGCCAGCAGCACCGGGACAGGCTATAGCAATCAGCCCCAGCATTTT. Its translation: CASSTGTGYSNQPQHF.

V usage is TRBV4-2 and J usage is TRBJ2-7; D is ambiguous. The CDR3 contains 14 residues. Germline CDR1 is LGHNA and CDR2 is YNFKEQ. Trimming took 1 base from V and 1 from J, leaving 8 bases between them. In nucleotides, the CDR3 is TGTGCCAGCAGCCAAGGGGCTCTATCCTACGAGCAGTACTTC. Translated, it gives CASSQGALSYEQYF.

The V and J genes are TRBV27 and TRBJ1-1, with TRBD1 as a possible D gene (5 bases). CDR3 length: 15 residues. With 2 bases removed from V and 8 bases from J, the gap between germline ends came to 18 bases. The germline gives CDR1 MNHEY, CDR2 SMNVEV (reference sequence). In nucleotides, the CDR3 is TGTGCCAGCAGTTTAACCCACAGGTGGGGCGAGGAAGCTTTCTTT. Translating gives CASSLTHRWGEEAFF.

The rearrangement uses TRBV15 and TRBJ1-4; D ambiguous. The V gene lost 0 bases and the J gene lost 8 bases, with 7 bases spanning the gap. The germline V gene encodes CDR1 LNHNV and CDR2 YYDKDF (reference sequence). The CDR3 is 13 residues long. The CDR3, as DNA: TGTGCCACCAGCAGAGACACGGAGGAAAAACTGTTTTTT. This codes for CATSRDTEEKLFF. The whole variable domain, filled in from reference TRBV15 and TRBJ1-4, reads DAMVIQNPRYQVTQFGKPVTLSCSQTLNHNVMYWYQQKSSQAPKLLFHYYDKDFNNEADTPDNFQSRRPNTSFCFLDIRSPGLGDTAMYLCATSRDTEEKLFFGSGTQLSVL.

The sample holds a few counts of this clone. The V call is TRBV20-1, the J call TRBJ1-6; D call uncertain. CDR3 size: 11 residues. V lost 5 bases to trimming and J lost 14 bases, with 13 bases between them. Germline-derived CDR1 and CDR2 are DFQATT and SNEGSKA (reference sequence). CDR3: CSAADSFALHF. The CDR3 DNA sequence: TGCAGTGCTGCGGACTCGTTTGCCCTCCACTTT.

This clone was seen more than once but under ten times. The chain has TRBV5-5 and TRBJ2-7; 7 bases match TRBD1. The CDR3 consists of 14 residues. Germline-derived CDR1 and CDR2 are SGHKS and YYEKEE (reference sequence). V lost 4 bases, J lost 6 bases, and 10 bases stayed unmatched. The CDR3 region is CASSMRQGFGEQYF. CDR3 nucleotides: TGTGCCAGCAGCATGAGACAGGGCTTTGGCGAGCAGTACTTC.

This clone has only a few counts. The V and J genes are TRBV6-5 and TRBJ1-1; D unclear. CDR1 and CDR2 (germline): MNHEY, SVGAGI. The V end was cut by 5 bases, the J end by 11 bases, with 15 bases between. The CDR3 runs 12 residues. This chain's CDR3 is CASSKNGYRAFF. The CDR3 DNA reads as TGTGCCAGCAGTAAAAACGGTTATCGGGCTTTCTTT.

This chain joins TRBV14 and TRBJ2-3, with TRBD1 identical over 8 bases. The CDR3 runs to 21 residues. Germline assignment: CDR1 SGHDN and CDR2 FVKESK. Trimming cost V 0 bases and J 2 bases; bases outside gene matches: 19. The CDR3 DNA sequence: TGTGCCAGCAGCCAAGATCGCTTGGGGGACAGGTGGTGGGGATCCACAGATACGCAGTATTTT. This codes for CASSQDRLGDRWWGSTDTQYF.

V is TRBV19 and J is TRBJ2-1; possible D gene TRBD1, 6 bases. The CDR3 covers 16 residues. V lost 7 bases, J lost 0 bases, and 16 bases lay in between. The germline CDR1 and CDR2 sequences are LNHDA and SQIVND (reference sequence). The CDR3 spells CASKEGHKSSYNEQFF. DNA of the CDR3: TGTGCCAGTAAAGAGGGACATAAAAGCTCCTACAATGAGCAGTTCTTC.